What follows describes a single T cell receptor (beta chain). This sample is part of a study of control samples from healthy donors and cancer patients. Profiled with immunoSEQ multiplex PCR; TCRdb holds only in-frame clones, not every one. The repertoire holds about 98,000 clones, roughly 83% seen once, with roughly a tenth in the top ten. Material for sequencing was blood. The receptor comes from a woman aged 25 to 39 in good health.

CDR3 coding DNA: TGTGCCATCACGGGGCCCAGACCAGGAGCTTTCTTT. It codes for CAITGPRPGAFF. The rearrangement uses TRBV2 and TRBJ1-1; D may be TRBD1 (5 bases). V was clipped by 10 bases and J by 10 bases, with 19 bases between them. This CDR3 is built from 12 residues. From germline, CDR1 is SNHLY and CDR2 FYNNEI.